Reported below is one T cell receptor (beta chain). Its specificity is not known. Second-dose groups at about 4 or about 12 weeks were pooled. V was trimmed by 2 bases and J by 0 bases, leaving 9 bases between them. Germline loops: CDR1 SGHRS, CDR2 YFSETQ. The CDR3 covers 15 residues. The method was immunoSEQ multiplex PCR; TCRdb's version includes in-frame clones alone and lacks a portion of them. The sample comprises some 60,000 clones, about 74% of which are singletons, and less than 4.5% rests with the top ten. This sample is part of a study of T cell responses to AZD1222 COVID-19 vaccine. Findings of the study overall: A reported finding is that nearly half of spike-specific TCRs target unmutated variant regions. Spike-specific TCR breadth and depth both grew after two AZD1222 doses.

The sequence was collected from an adult who received the AZD1222 COVID-19 vaccine. The chain links TRBV5-1 to TRBJ2-1, with D perhaps TRBD1 or TRBD2 (5 bases each). The sample here was peripheral blood, taken 28 days after the second AZD1222 dose. The CDR3 DNA reads as TGCGCCAGCAGCTTCGAGGGGAGCTCCTACAATGAGCAGTTCTTC. Its protein product is CASSFEGSSYNEQFF.